This T cell receptor (beta chain) was documented in a study of post-analysis software for immune sequencing data. Background on the study: Several disease courses (relapsing-remitting, secondary progressive and progressive-relapsing) of multiple sclerosis were included.

Points from the study as a whole: The F measure placed samples prepared in the same batch into strongly shared clusters. The normalized Chao1 diversity of multiple sclerosis patients was significantly lower than that of controls. Compared with controls, patients had more of five TRBV segments, including TRBV5-6, TRBV5-1 and TRBV20-1.

Unique molecular identifiers were carried by the TCR beta cDNA libraries. The yield from roughly 1 to 10 million T cells was some 500,000 cDNA molecules in total. Via MiXCR, TCRdb re-called the PCR reads, giving one row per CDR3 protein. The data contain fewer than 550,000 distinct CDR3 sequences, roughly 34% of them singletons. Looked up from germline, CDR1 is ENHRY and CDR2 is SYGVKD. The CDR3 spans 13 residues. V lost 2 bases to trimming and J lost 13 bases, with 17 bases between them. Points on this clonotype: Its antigen is as yet unknown.

This chain links TRBV10-3 with TRBJ2-5; possibly TRBD1 or TRBD2 for D (5 bases each). This sequence was found in a girl aged 2-17 years with multiple sclerosis. The sample consisted of blood. The CDR3 nucleotides read TGTGCCATCAGTGAGAATTCGGGTAATGGGGGGTACTTC. Its translation is CAISENSGNGGYF.